This TCR beta chain came from a study of T cells in Graves' hyperthyroidism and ophthalmopathy. Study-wide context: At initial diagnosis, before any treatment had begun, peripheral blood was obtained.

Germline CDR1 is LNHDA and CDR2 is SQIVND (reference sequence). Trimming left V 0 bases short and J 3 bases short, with 18 bases between. The length of the CDR3 is 18 residues. Remarks on this clonotype: Its antigen is unidentified.

Researchers amplified the TCR beta CDR3 regions from RNA transcripts. The HTBI primer set served for first-round RT-PCR of the TCR CDR3. TCRdb reprocessed the multiplex PCR reads with MiXCR, giving one entry per CDR3 protein. The table shows hundreds of thousands of distinct CDR3 sequences, with over 15% occurring only once. Those with hyperthyroidism were 18 to 65 years old, newly diagnosed, and ill for under 2 months. PBMCs were sourced from over 8.5 ml fresh peripheral blood. Whole-study results and caveats: Expanded thyroid clonotypes (above 0.001) were mostly also found in blood.

The receptor was derived from a woman under 30 with Graves' hyperthyroidism. Material: blood. The J gene is TRBJ1-5, the V gene TRBV19, with D perhaps matching TRBD1 (6 bases). The CDR3: CASSIDQPWTALNQPQHF. CDR3 DNA sequence: TGTGCCAGTAGTATAGATCAACCGTGGACAGCTCTCAATCAGCCCCAGCATTTT.